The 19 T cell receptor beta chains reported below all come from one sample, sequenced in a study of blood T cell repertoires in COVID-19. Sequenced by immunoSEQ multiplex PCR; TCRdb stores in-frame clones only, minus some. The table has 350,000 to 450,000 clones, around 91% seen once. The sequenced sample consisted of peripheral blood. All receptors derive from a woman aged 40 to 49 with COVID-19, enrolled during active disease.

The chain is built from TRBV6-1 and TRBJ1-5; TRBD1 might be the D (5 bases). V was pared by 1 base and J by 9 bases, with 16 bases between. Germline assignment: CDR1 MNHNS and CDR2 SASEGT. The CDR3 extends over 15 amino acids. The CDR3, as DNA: TGTGCCAGCAGTGAAGGCGGTACAGGATGGTGGCCCCAGCATTTT. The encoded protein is CASSEGGTGWWPQHF.

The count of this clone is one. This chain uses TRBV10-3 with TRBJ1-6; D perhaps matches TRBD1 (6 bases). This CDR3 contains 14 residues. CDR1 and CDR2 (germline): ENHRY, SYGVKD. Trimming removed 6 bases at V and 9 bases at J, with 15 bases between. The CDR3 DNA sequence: TGTGCCATCAGCGAAAACAGGGTTACTTCACCCCTCCACTTT. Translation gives CAISENRVTSPLHF.

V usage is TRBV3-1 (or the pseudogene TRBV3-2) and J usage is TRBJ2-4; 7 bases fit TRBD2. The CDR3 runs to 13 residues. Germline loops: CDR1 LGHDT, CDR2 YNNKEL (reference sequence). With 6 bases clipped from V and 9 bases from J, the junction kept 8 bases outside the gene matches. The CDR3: CASRPPGGPIQYF. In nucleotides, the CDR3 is TGTGCCAGCAGACCACCGGGAGGTCCCATTCAGTACTTC.

CDR3 DNA sequence: TGTGCCAGCACCCTGGGGAAGGGACAGGGGCTATACGAGCAGTACTTC. This codes for CASTLGKGQGLYEQYF. This sequence joins TRBV7-9 and TRBJ2-7; 10 bases match TRBD1. The trim removed 7 bases at V and 4 bases at J, leaving 13 bases unmatched. The CDR3 spans 16 residues. CDR1 is SEHNR and CDR2 is FQNEAQ in the germline V gene (reference sequence).

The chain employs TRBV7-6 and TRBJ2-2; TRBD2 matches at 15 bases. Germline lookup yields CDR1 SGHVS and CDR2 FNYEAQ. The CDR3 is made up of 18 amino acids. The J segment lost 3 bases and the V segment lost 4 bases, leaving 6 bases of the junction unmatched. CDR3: CASSSGLAGGPHTGELFF. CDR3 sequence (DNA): TGTGCCAGCAGCTCCGGACTAGCGGGGGGGCCCCACACCGGGGAGCTGTTTTTT.

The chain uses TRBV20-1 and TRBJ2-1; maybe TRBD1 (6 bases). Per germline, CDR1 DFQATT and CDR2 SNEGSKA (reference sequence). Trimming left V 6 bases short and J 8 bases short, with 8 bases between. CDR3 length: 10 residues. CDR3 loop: CSAGGYEQFF. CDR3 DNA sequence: TGCAGTGCAGGGGGTTATGAGCAGTTCTTC.

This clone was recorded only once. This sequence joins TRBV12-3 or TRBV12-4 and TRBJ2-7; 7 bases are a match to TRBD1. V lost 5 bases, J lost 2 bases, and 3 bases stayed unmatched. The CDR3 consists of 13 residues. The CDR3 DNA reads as TGTGCCAGCAGTAGGGGGCGAGCCTACGAGCAGTACTTC. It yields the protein CASSRGRAYEQYF.

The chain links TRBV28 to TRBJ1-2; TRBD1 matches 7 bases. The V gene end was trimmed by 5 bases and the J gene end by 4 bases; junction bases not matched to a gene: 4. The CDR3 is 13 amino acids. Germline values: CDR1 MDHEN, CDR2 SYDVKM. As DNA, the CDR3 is TGTGCCAGCAGTGGAGACAGGGTCTATGGCTACACCTTC. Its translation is CASSGDRVYGYTF.

CDR3 in DNA: TGCGCCAGCAGCCCTAGCACAGATACGCAGTATTTT. Its translation is CASSPSTDTQYF. V usage is TRBV5-1 and J usage is TRBJ2-3, with D uncertain. This CDR3 region has 12 residues. Per germline, CDR1 SGHRS and CDR2 YFSETQ. Trimming cost V 4 bases and J 0 bases, with 3 bases left between them. Full variable domain (remainder filled in from reference TRBV5-1 and TRBJ2-3): KAGVTQTPRYLIKTRGQQVTLSCSPISGHRSVSWYQQTPGQGLQFLFEYFSETQRNKGNFPGRFSGRQFSNSRSEMNVSTLELGDSALYLCASSPSTDTQYFGPGTRLTVL.

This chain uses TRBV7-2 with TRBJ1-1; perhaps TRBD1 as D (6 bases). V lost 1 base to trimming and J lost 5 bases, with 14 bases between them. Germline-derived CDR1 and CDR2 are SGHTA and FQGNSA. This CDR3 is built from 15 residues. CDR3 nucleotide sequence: TGTGCCAGCAGCTTAGTCTCGGGAGGGGGGACTGAAGCTTTCTTT. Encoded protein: CASSLVSGGGTEAFF.

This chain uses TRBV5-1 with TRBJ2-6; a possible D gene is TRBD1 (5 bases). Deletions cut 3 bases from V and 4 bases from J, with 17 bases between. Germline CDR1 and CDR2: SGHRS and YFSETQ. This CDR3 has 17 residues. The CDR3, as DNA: TGCGCCAGCAGCTCCACCCTAGACAGACCCGGGGCCAACGTCCTGACTTTC. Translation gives CASSSTLDRPGANVLTF. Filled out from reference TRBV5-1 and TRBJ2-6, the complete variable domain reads KAGVTQTPRYLIKTRGQQVTLSCSPISGHRSVSWYQQTPGQGLQFLFEYFSETQRNKGNFPGRFSGRQFSNSRSEMNVSTLELGDSALYLCASSSTLDRPGANVLTFGAGSRLTVL.

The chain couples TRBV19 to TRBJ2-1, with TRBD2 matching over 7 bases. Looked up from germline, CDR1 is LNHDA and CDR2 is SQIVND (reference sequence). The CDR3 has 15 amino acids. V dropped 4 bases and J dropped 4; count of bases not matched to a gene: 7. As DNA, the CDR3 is TGTGCCAGTAGTACCCTGGGGGGGGGTTACAATGAGCAGTTCTTC. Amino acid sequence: CASSTLGGGYNEQFF.

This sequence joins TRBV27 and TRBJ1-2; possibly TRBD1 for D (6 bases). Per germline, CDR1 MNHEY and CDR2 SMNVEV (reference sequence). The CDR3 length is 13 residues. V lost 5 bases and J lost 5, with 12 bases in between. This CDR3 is CASSTGGGYGYTF. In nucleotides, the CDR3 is TGTGCCAGCAGTACGGGGGGCGGGTATGGCTACACCTTC.

DNA of the CDR3: TGCAGTGCTAGTCTAGCGGGGGGTCGACGAGAGACCCAGTACTTC. This encodes CSASLAGGRRETQYF. This chain joins TRBV20-1 and TRBJ2-5; 11 bases fit TRBD2. Germline assignment: CDR1 DFQATT and CDR2 SNEGSKA (reference sequence). V lost 3 bases and J lost 4; bases outside the gene matches: 7. The CDR3 consists of 15 residues.

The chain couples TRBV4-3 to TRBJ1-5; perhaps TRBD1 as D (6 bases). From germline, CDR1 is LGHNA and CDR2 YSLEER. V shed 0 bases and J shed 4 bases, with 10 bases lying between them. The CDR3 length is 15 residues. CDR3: CASSQDAGANQPQHF. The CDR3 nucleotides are TGCGCCAGCAGCCAAGACGCAGGGGCTAATCAGCCCCAGCATTTT.

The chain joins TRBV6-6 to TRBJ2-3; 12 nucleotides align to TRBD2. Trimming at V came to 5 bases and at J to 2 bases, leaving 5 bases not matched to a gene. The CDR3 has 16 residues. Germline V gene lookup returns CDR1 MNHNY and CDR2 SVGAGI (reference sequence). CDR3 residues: CASSRLAGEFTDTQYF. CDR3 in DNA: TGTGCCAGCAGTCGACTAGCGGGGGAGTTCACAGATACGCAGTATTTT.

CDR3 nucleotides: TGTGCCAGCACCCGAGGACAGCCACCTTACATGCAGTACTTC. Its translation is CASTRGQPPYMQYF. The rearrangement joins TRBV27 to TRBJ2-7; weak D call: TRBD1 (6 bases). CDR3 length: 14 residues. Trimming removed 7 bases at V and 9 bases at J, with 22 bases between. Germline assignment: CDR1 MNHEY and CDR2 SMNVEV (reference sequence).

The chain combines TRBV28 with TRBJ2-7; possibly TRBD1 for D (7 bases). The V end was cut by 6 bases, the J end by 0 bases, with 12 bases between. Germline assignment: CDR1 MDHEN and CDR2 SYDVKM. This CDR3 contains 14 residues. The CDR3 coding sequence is TGTGCCAGCAGGTCAGGGGGGAACTCCTACGAGCAGTACTTC. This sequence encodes CASRSGGNSYEQYF.

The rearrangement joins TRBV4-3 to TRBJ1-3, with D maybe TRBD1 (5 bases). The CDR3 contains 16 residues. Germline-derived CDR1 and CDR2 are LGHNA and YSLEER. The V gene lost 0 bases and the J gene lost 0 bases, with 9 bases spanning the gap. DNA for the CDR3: TGCGCCAGCAGCCAAGATCCCAGGGACTCTGGAAACACCATATATTTT. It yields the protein CASSQDPRDSGNTIYF.